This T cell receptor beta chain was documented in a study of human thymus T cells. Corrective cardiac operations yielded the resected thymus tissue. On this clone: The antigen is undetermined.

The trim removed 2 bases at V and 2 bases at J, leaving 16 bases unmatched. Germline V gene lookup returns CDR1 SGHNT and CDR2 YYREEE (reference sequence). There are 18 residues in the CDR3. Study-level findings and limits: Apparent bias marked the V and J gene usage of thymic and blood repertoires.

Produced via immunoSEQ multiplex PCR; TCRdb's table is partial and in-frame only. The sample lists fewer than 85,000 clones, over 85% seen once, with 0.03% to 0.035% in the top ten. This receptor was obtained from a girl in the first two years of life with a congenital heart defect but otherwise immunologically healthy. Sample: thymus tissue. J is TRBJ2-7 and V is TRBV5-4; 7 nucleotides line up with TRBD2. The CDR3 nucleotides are TGTGCCAGCAGCTTCAAAGGGGATTCCAGCGGGACGACCTACGAGCAGTACTTC. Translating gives CASSFKGDSSGTTYEQYF.